A single sample gave rise to the 15 T cell receptor beta chains below, sequenced in a study of shared clonotypes between healthy human individuals. Clones were read by immunoSEQ multiplex PCR, and TCRdb kept only the in-frame ones, dropping some. The table has under 550,000 clones, 96% seen once; the top ten hold about 0.054%. The sequencing sample was made of naive CD4+ T cells sorted from blood. Specified subset: CD45RA+ positively selected. Receptors were obtained from a woman in her 30s in good health.

Turning to this clone: Within the sample, other DNA sequences also encode this same CDR3. This chain joins TRBV5-1 and TRBJ1-1, with 7 bases that match TRBD1. V dropped 0 bases and J dropped 8; count of bases not matched to a gene: 1. The CDR3 consists of 12 residues. CDR1 is SGHRS, CDR2 YFSETQ, per germline. CDR3 sequence (DNA): TGCGCCAGCAGCTTGGGACAGGGAGAAGCTTTCTTT. Translating gives CASSLGQGEAFF.

The chain uses TRBV18 and TRBJ1-5, with TRBD1 identical over 9 bases. The junction had 4 bases not matched to a gene; V was cut back by 1 base and J by 6 bases. The length of the CDR3 is 15 residues. CDR1 is KGHSH, CDR2 LQKENI, per germline. CDR3 region: CASSPRETGGQPQHF. CDR3 DNA: TGTGCCAGCTCACCACGGGAGACAGGGGGTCAGCCCCAGCATTTT.

The rearrangement links TRBV6-5 to TRBJ2-1; no definite D call. Trimming shortened V by 0 bases and J by 7 bases, and 13 bases separated the two germline ends. The germline V gene encodes CDR1 MNHEY and CDR2 SVGAGI. The CDR3 is 15 residues long. The CDR3 spells CASSYSYSLGNEQFF. In DNA, the CDR3 is TGTGCCAGCAGTTACTCCTACTCCCTAGGAAATGAGCAGTTCTTC.

This rearrangement joins TRBV29-1 to TRBJ1-2; possibly TRBD1 for D (6 bases). CDR1 and CDR2 from the germline V gene are SQVTM and ANQGSEA. V was pared by 7 bases and J by 6 bases, with 18 bases between. There are 13 residues in the CDR3. CDR3 sequence (DNA): TGCAGCGCCCGGGACACAGGGCCTAATGGCTACACCTTC. This gives the protein CSARDTGPNGYTF.

The rearrangement links TRBV2 to TRBJ1-5; D gene uncertain. Per germline, CDR1 SNHLY and CDR2 FYNNEI. Trimming removed 0 bases from V and 2 bases from J, with 11 bases in between. The CDR3 loop spans 16 amino acids. The DNA for the CDR3 is TGTGCCAGCAGTGAAGCGGCAGACGTGGGCAATCAGCCCCAGCATTTT. Amino acids: CASSEAADVGNQPQHF.

The chain employs TRBV19 and TRBJ1-6, with D uncertain. There are 14 residues in the CDR3. Trimming took 4 bases from V and 4 from J, leaving 8 bases between them. Germline V gives CDR1 LNHDA, CDR2 SQIVND (reference sequence). Written as DNA, the CDR3 is TGTGCCAGTAGTACAGGCGTTTATAATTCACCCCTCCACTTT. This codes for CASSTGVYNSPLHF.

The V call is TRBV4-2, the J call TRBJ1-5; D call uncertain. The CDR3 extends over 15 amino acids. The germline V gene has CDR1 LGHNA and CDR2 YNFKEQ. Trimming took off 1 base at V and 1 base at J, with 8 bases between the two ends. CDR3: CASSQGDDSNQPQHF. DNA for the CDR3: TGTGCCAGCAGCCAAGGTGACGACAGCAATCAGCCCCAGCATTTT.

This clone has more than one count but fewer than ten. J is TRBJ1-5 and V is TRBV28; 7 bases are a match to TRBD1. This CDR3 spans 15 amino acids. CDR1 is MDHEN and CDR2 is SYDVKM in the germline V gene. The junction had 13 bases not matched to a gene; V was cut back by 3 bases and J by 11 bases. The CDR3 sequence: CASSLGGGGPRAQHF. Written as DNA, the CDR3 is TGTGCCAGCAGTTTGGGAGGGGGCGGCCCGAGGGCCCAGCATTTT.

CDR3 amino acids: CASSPSGQPEKLFF. CDR3 DNA: TGCGCCAGCAGCCCTAGCGGCCAGCCCGAAAAACTGTTTTTT. This sequence joins TRBV5-1 and TRBJ1-4; D not resolved. V was cut by 4 bases and J by 8 bases, with 15 bases left in between. The CDR3 contains 14 residues. The V gene's germline CDR1 is SGHRS and CDR2 YFSETQ.

This sequence joins TRBV5-5 and TRBJ2-5; D might be TRBD1 (5 bases). CDR3 length equals 14 residues. CDR1 is SGHKS and CDR2 is YYEKEE in the germline V gene (reference sequence). V was trimmed by 0 bases and J by 5 bases, leaving 11 bases between them. The CDR3 DNA is TGTGCCAGCAGCTTGGTCTGGGGCTCTGAGACCCAGTACTTC. This codes for CASSLVWGSETQYF.

The chain carries TRBV30 and TRBJ1-5; the match to TRBD1 covers 9 bases. Germline V gene lookup returns CDR1 GTSNPN and CDR2 SVGIG (reference sequence). The J segment lost 7 bases and the V segment lost 3 bases, leaving 10 bases of the junction unmatched. The CDR3 sequence is 15 residues long. This CDR3 is CAWRGRDRVGQPQHF. In DNA, the CDR3 is TGTGCCTGGAGGGGTCGGGACAGGGTAGGCCAGCCCCAGCATTTT.

V gene TRBV2 combines with J gene TRBJ1-1; D possibly corresponds to TRBD1 (6 bases). Germline-derived CDR1 and CDR2 are SNHLY and FYNNEI. CDR3 length equals 13 residues. Trimming removed 5 bases at V and 5 bases at J, with 12 bases between. CDR3 nucleotides: TGTGCCAGCAGTCGAGAACAGGGAACTGAAGCTTTCTTT. Its translation is CASSREQGTEAFF. The full variable domain, its missing parts supplied by reference TRBV2 and TRBJ1-1, is EPEVTQTPSHQVTQMGQEVILRCVPISNHLYFYWYRQILGQKVEFLVSFYNNEISEKSEIFDDQFSVERPDGSNFTLKIRSTKLEDSAMYFCASSREQGTEAFFGQGTRLTVV.

This clone occurred a few times. This sequence joins TRBV30 and TRBJ1-1; D is undetermined. The CDR3 sequence is 13 residues long. Deletions cut 5 bases from V and 3 bases from J, with 13 bases between. Germline values: CDR1 GTSNPN, CDR2 SVGIG (reference sequence). CDR3 sequence: CAWSSEGYTEAFF. The CDR3, as DNA: TGTGCCTGGTCTTCCGAAGGGTACACTGAAGCTTTCTTT.

The CDR3 loop is CASSLQGQGSGNTIYF. The DNA for the CDR3 is TGCGCCAGCAGCTTGCAAGGACAGGGCTCTGGAAACACCATATATTTT. The V and J genes are TRBV5-1 and TRBJ1-3, with TRBD1 matching over 8 bases. The CDR3 is 16 amino acids. From germline, CDR1 is SGHRS and CDR2 YFSETQ. V was clipped by 1 base and J by 0 bases; unmatched bases: 3.

The CDR3 sequence is CASSLAAGGANSPLHF. The CDR3 DNA sequence: TGTGCCAGCAGCTTAGCGGCCGGGGGGGCGAATTCACCCCTCCACTTT. The gene calls are TRBV7-6 and TRBJ1-6; D may be TRBD1 (6 bases). Looked up from germline, CDR1 is SGHVS and CDR2 is FNYEAQ. Trimming removed 0 bases from V and 7 bases from J, with 13 bases in between. The CDR3 has 16 amino acids.